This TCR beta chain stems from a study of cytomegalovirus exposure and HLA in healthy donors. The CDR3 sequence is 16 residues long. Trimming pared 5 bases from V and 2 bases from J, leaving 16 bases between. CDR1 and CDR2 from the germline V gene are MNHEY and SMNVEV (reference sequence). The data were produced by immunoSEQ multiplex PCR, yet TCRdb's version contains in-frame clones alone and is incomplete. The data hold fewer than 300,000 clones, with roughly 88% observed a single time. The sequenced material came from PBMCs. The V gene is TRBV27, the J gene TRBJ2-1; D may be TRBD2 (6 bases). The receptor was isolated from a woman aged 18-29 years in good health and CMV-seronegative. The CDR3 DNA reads TGTGCCAGCAGTCATTCCACGCGGGGAGCCTACAATGAGCAGTTCTTC. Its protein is CASSHSTRGAYNEQFF.